These 22 T cell receptor gamma chains were sequenced from one sample in a study of Vδ1+ human thymocytes (dated by TCRdb to the late 2010s). The data were produced on an Illumina MiSeq. RNA extraction was performed with the RNeasy mini kit, and reverse transcription was done with Superscript III. Multiplex PCR was used to generate CDR3 amplicons, with pooled V-gene forward primers and a constant-region reverse primer carrying Illumina adaptor overhangs. Clone calls in TCRdb were regenerated from the public reads with CATT, after which identical DNA sequences shared one row. The sample records 20,000 to 25,000 gamma-chain clones, about an eighth of which are singletons. The ten top clones hold 1.5% to 2% of the sample. No cognate antigen is known for these TCRs. Findings and caveats that apply to the study as a whole: Unlike the oligoclonal repertoires in peripheral blood, the thymic TRG and TRD repertoires appeared highly polyclonal, with Gaussian CDR3 length distributions.

The sequenced material came from Vdelta1+ gamma-delta thymocytes from the thymus. In the paper's terms, the cell subset or site label means: FACS-sorted CD3+ TCRalphabeta- TCRVdelta1+ TCRVdelta2- thymocytes. The receptors originated from a child less than two years old who had congenital heart surgery.

In this sample, this clone turned up a few times. The chain carries TRGV8 and TRGJP1. Germline V CDR1 and CDR2: VENAVY, YDSYNSRV. The J segment lost 8 bases and the V segment lost 6 bases, leaving 6 bases of the junction unmatched. CDR3 length: 12 amino acids. The CDR3 reads CATWQRGWFKIF. The DNA for the CDR3 is TGTGCCACCTGGCAAAGGGGTTGGTTCAAGATATTT.

This clone was seen more than once but under ten times. The chain joins TRGV2 to TRGJP2. V shed 0 bases and J 0 bases; nucleotides not matched to a gene: 4. The CDR3 sequence is 16 residues long. Germline loops: CDR1 EGSNGY, CDR2 YDSYNSKV. This chain's CDR3 is CATWDGLYSSDWIKTF. CDR3 nucleotide sequence: TGTGCCACCTGGGACGGGCTTTATAGTAGTGATTGGATCAAGACGTTT.

The V call is TRGV5, the J call TRGJ1 or TRGJ2. V was clipped by 0 bases and J by 3 bases; unmatched bases: 5. The germline gives CDR1 VINAFY, CDR2 YDVSNSKD. The CDR3 runs 14 residues. The CDR3 DNA is TGTGCCACCTGGGACAGGCCTCGTTATTATAAGAAACTCTTT. Its protein product is CATWDRPRYYKKLF.

The sample holds a few counts of this clone. The same CDR3 also results from other DNA sequences found in this sample. The chain uses TRGV9 and TRGJ1 or TRGJ2. The CDR3 has 11 amino acids. The ends lost 5 bases at V and 4 bases at J; junction bases unmatched: 2. Per germline, CDR1 GITISATS and CDR2 ISYDGTV (reference sequence). CDR3 amino acids: CALWAYYKKLF. CDR3 sequence (DNA): TGTGCCTTGTGGGCGTATTATAAGAAACTCTTT.

This rearrangement joins TRGV9 to TRGJP. The CDR3 runs 17 residues. Germline V gives CDR1 GITISATS, CDR2 ISYDGTV (reference sequence). With 0 bases clipped from V and 7 bases from J, the junction kept 6 bases outside the gene matches. CDR3 sequence: CALWEVLPELGKKIKVF. The CDR3 nucleotides read TGTGCCTTGTGGGAGGTGCTCCCGGAGTTGGGCAAAAAAATCAAGGTATTT.

The chain couples TRGV8 to TRGJP1. The germline CDR1 and CDR2 sequences are VENAVY and YDSYNSRV. V was pared by 5 bases and J by 4 bases, with 7 bases of the junction left unmatched. This CDR3 is built from 14 residues. The CDR3 DNA follows: TGTGCCACCTGGGCCCCTCTCACTGGTTGGTTCAAGATATTT. Protein product: CATWAPLTGWFKIF.

This clone was detected a few times. This specimen includes other DNA sequences encoding the same CDR3. This chain uses TRGV2 with TRGJ1 or TRGJ2. Trimming cost V 0 bases and J 3 bases; bases outside gene matches: 2. The CDR3 spans 13 residues. Germline assignment: CDR1 EGSNGY and CDR2 YDSYNSKV. The CDR3 region has the DNA TGTGCCACCTGGGACGGGTTTTATTATAAGAAACTCTTT. Its protein is CATWDGFYYKKLF.

The chain has TRGV5 and TRGJP1. This CDR3 region has 17 residues. Germline CDR1 is VINAFY and CDR2 is YDVSNSKD. V lost 0 bases, J lost 4 bases, and 11 bases stayed unmatched. The CDR3 DNA reads TGTGCCACCTGGGACAGGCCCCCGTGGGGCACTGGTTGGTTCAAGATATTT. Translated, it gives CATWDRPPWGTGWFKIF.

V usage is TRGV3 and J usage is TRGJ1 or TRGJ2. This CDR3 is built from 11 residues. Trimming cost V 3 bases and J 10 bases; bases outside gene matches: 6. Germline lookup yields CDR1 VTNTFY and CDR2 YDVSTARD (reference sequence). CDR3 amino acids: CATWDSGKKLF. CDR3 in DNA: TGTGCCACCTGGGACTCTGGGAAGAAACTCTTT.

This clone was counted a few times. At one end the junction does not follow the germline gene, possibly because of a read error. The sample carries other DNA sequences with the same CDR3. The chain couples TRGV4 to TRGJ1 or TRGJ2. The length of the CDR3 is 12 residues. The germline gives CDR1 EGSTGY, CDR2 YDSYTSSV. The CDR3 is CATWNGHYKKLF. CDR3 in DNA: TGTGCCACCTGGAATGGTCATTATAAGAAACTCTTT.

Sample share makes this clone medium-sized. V usage is TRGV4 and J usage is TRGJ1 or TRGJ2. V was pared by 2 bases and J by 6 bases, with 1 base of the junction left unmatched. There are 11 residues in the CDR3. Germline V gene data show CDR1 as EGSTGY and CDR2 as YDSYTSSV. The CDR3 sequence: CATWDAYKKLF. The CDR3 coding sequence is TGTGCCACCTGGGATGCTTATAAGAAACTCTTT.

This clone showed up just a few times. The chain links TRGV5 to TRGJ1 or TRGJ2. This CDR3 has 14 residues. Germline CDR1 reads VINAFY; CDR2 reads YDVSNSKD. The V segment lost 1 base and the J segment 2 bases; nucleotides outside the gene matches: 5. This CDR3 reads CATWDSAYYYKKLF. CDR3 DNA sequence: TGTGCCACCTGGGACAGTGCCTATTATTATAAGAAACTCTTT.

By frequency in the sample, this clone is medium-sized. The same CDR3 arises from other DNA sequences in this sample as well. The chain is built from TRGV3 and TRGJP1. The CDR3 covers 14 residues. V lost 0 bases to trimming and J lost 3 bases; unmatched junction nucleotides: 1. The germline CDR1 and CDR2 sequences are VTNTFY and YDVSTARD (reference sequence). The CDR3 here is CATWDRPTGWFKIF. Here the CDR3 DNA reads TGTGCCACCTGGGACAGGCCCACTGGTTGGTTCAAGATATTT.

This clone appeared a few times. The chain uses TRGV3 and TRGJ1 or TRGJ2. Germline lookup yields CDR1 VTNTFY and CDR2 YDVSTARD (reference sequence). CDR3 size: 12 residues. The ends lost 1 base at V and 8 bases at J; junction bases unmatched: 5. Written as DNA, the CDR3 is TGTGCCACCTGGGACAGCGCCCATAAGAAACTCTTT. This encodes CATWDSAHKKLF.

This clone was observed a few times. A junction end diverges from the germline sequence, so it may reflect a read error. The chain recombines TRGV9 with TRGJ1 or TRGJ2. The CDR3 runs to 13 residues. Germline loops: CDR1 GITISATS, CDR2 ISYDGTV (reference sequence). The chain's CDR3 is CALLEAQCYKKLF. DNA of the CDR3: TGTGCCTTGTTGGAGGCACAATGTTATAAGAAACTCTTT.

The rearrangement joins TRGV8 to TRGJ1 or TRGJ2. This CDR3 contains 11 residues. Unmatched junction bases numbered 9, after V lost 4 bases and J lost 12 bases. Looked up from germline, CDR1 is VENAVY and CDR2 is YDSYNSRV. CDR3 in amino acids: CATWECGRKLF. The CDR3 coding sequence is TGTGCCACCTGGGAATGTGGCAGGAAACTCTTT.

The chain links TRGV9 to TRGJ1 or TRGJ2. V shed 2 bases and J 3 bases; nucleotides not matched to a gene: 10. Germline assignment: CDR1 GITISATS and CDR2 ISYDGTV (reference sequence). CDR3 length: 15 residues. CDR3 bases: TGTGCCTTGTGGGAGGCCCAAGGAATTTATTATAAGAAACTCTTT. This encodes CALWEAQGIYYKKLF.

The chain links TRGV2 to TRGJP2. The CDR3 has 15 amino acids. Germline loops: CDR1 EGSNGY, CDR2 YDSYNSKV. The ends lost 0 bases at V and 7 bases at J; junction bases unmatched: 8. The CDR3: CATWDGAVIDWIKTF. CDR3 nucleotides: TGTGCCACCTGGGACGGGGCGGTTATTGATTGGATCAAGACGTTT.

The chain is built from TRGV9 and TRGJ1 or TRGJ2. V shed 0 bases and J 6 bases; nucleotides not matched to a gene: 14. Germline V gives CDR1 GITISATS, CDR2 ISYDGTV (reference sequence). The CDR3 runs to 16 residues. DNA of the CDR3: TGTGCCTTGTGGGAGGTGTTGGTCTTTAGTAGTTATAAGAAACTCTTT. Amino acids: CALWEVLVFSSYKKLF.

The chain couples TRGV9 to TRGJP. The CDR3 consists of 18 residues. J gave up 7 bases and V 3 bases, and 12 bases lay outside the gene matches. Germline CDR1 GITISATS, CDR2 ISYDGTV (reference sequence). DNA of the CDR3: TGTGCCTTGTGGGAGATGCGACGGGGGGAGTTGGGCAAAAAAATCAAGGTATTT. This encodes CALWEMRRGELGKKIKVF.

This clone was counted a few times. The identical CDR3 is also encoded by other nucleotide sequences in the sample. The rearrangement uses TRGV4 and TRGJ1 or TRGJ2. This CDR3 is built from 13 residues. The trim removed 1 base at V and 4 bases at J, leaving 4 bases unmatched. Germline CDR1 is EGSTGY and CDR2 is YDSYTSSV. The CDR3 here is CATWDGPYYKKLF. The CDR3 region has the DNA TGTGCCACCTGGGATGGACCCTATTATAAGAAACTCTTT.

With respect to this clone: Other nucleotide sequences from this sample produce the same CDR3. This chain connects TRGV2 to TRGJ1 or TRGJ2. This CDR3 has 13 residues. Per germline, CDR1 EGSNGY and CDR2 YDSYNSKV. Trimming removed 0 bases from V and 4 bases from J; junction bases left unmatched: 3. CDR3 region: CATWDGFYYKKLF. CDR3 DNA sequence: TGTGCCACCTGGGACGGGTTCTATTATAAGAAACTCTTT.